This TCR beta chain originates from a study of human T cells and chemical hapten exposure. Study as a whole: The sensitizing agent was 2% DPC, placed on approximately 2 cm by approximately 2 cm of upper inner arm skin. Weekly administration of diphenylcyclopropenone to the scalp of patients continued throughout the roughly 25-week study. Overall study results and limits: No shift was seen in TCRs above 1 in 1000 frequency with DPC sensitization. Expanded TCR counts at PT1 were positively correlated with the patch test score.

TCRdb re-derived calls from the RACE reads in MiXCR, one entry per CDR3 protein. The profile shows about 100,000 distinct CDR3 sequences, approximately 10% of them singletons. V was clipped by 7 bases and J by 11 bases, with 17 bases between them. CDR1 and CDR2 from the germline V gene are MDHEN and SYDVKM. The CDR3 is made up of 12 amino acids. Indicated time point: patch test 2, 6 weeks after DPC sensitization. Treatment described: therapeutic diphenylcyclopropenone sensitization with weekly scalp DPC. As for this clonotype: Its antigen is currently unknown.

The source of this sequence is a woman between 40 and 50 years old with alopecia areata. Some clones in this sample may be carry-over from other donors' samples. The source material was whole blood, sampled in connection with sensitization to the hapten diphenylcyclopropenone (DPC). This rearrangement joins TRBV28 to TRBJ1-1; D not certain. This chain's CDR3 is CASTTGLLTAFF. The CDR3 nucleotides are TGTGCCAGCACTACGGGTCTCCTAACGGCTTTCTTT.